Shown below are 23 T cell receptor beta chains from a single sample sequenced in a study of shared clonotypes between healthy human individuals. Sequencing was performed with immunoSEQ multiplex PCR; in TCRdb, only in-frame clones are kept and a portion is missing. The sample includes about 1 million clones, 70% to 80% of them seen just once. Sequenced input: memory CD4+ T cells sorted from blood. Subset of the sample: CD45RA-negative fraction. Receptors originate from a man aged 18-30 years in good health.

The rearrangement uses TRBV10-2 and TRBJ2-6; perhaps TRBD2 as D (5 bases). Looked up from germline, CDR1 is WSHSY and CDR2 is SAAADI. V gave up 3 bases and J gave up 1 base, with 10 bases separating them. This CDR3 is built from 16 residues. Here the CDR3 DNA reads TGCGCCAGCAGTGATAAAACGGGGTCTGGGGCCAACGTCCTGACTTTC. Translated: CASSDKTGSGANVLTF.

The V call is TRBV5-4, the J call TRBJ1-1, with 10 bases that match TRBD1. Germline V gene data show CDR1 as SGHNT and CDR2 as YYREEE (reference sequence). The CDR3 extends over 16 amino acids. Trimming at V came to 4 bases and at J to 0 bases, leaving 6 bases not matched to a gene. The CDR3 here is CASSPRTGGLNTEAFF. The CDR3 DNA reads TGTGCCAGCAGCCCACGGACAGGGGGATTGAACACTGAAGCTTTCTTT. The variable domain in full, with the rest retrieved from reference TRBV5-4 and TRBJ1-1, is ETGVTQSPTHLIKTRGQQVTLRCSSQSGHNTVSWYQQALGQGPQFIFQYYREEENGRGNFPPRFSGLQFPNYSSELNVNALELDDSALYLCASSPRTGGLNTEAFFGQGTRLTVV.

This clone was seen ten or more times. This chain joins TRBV11-3 and TRBJ2-3; possible D gene TRBD1, 5 bases. This CDR3 spans 17 amino acids. Trimming shortened V by 5 bases and J by 2 bases, and 20 bases separated the two germline ends. Germline V gene lookup returns CDR1 SGHNT and CDR2 YENEEA. As DNA, the CDR3 is TGTGCCAGCAGCCCATCGACAGCCAACCCCGCCACAGATACGCAGTATTTT. Amino acid sequence: CASSPSTANPATDTQYF.

In regard to this clone: A much more abundant neighbour one base away suggests this may be a read error. This sequence joins TRBV10-3 and TRBJ2-6; no clear D. This CDR3 comprises 13 residues. Germline CDR1 is ENHRY and CDR2 is SYGVKD. V lost 5 bases to trimming and J lost 2 bases, with 4 bases between them. The CDR3 sequence: CAISSPGANVLTF. The CDR3, as DNA: TGTGCCATCAGTTCCCCTGGGGCCAACGTCCTGACTTTC.

The chain carries TRBV5-1 and TRBJ1-5; D is perhaps TRBD1 (5 bases). V lost 2 bases to trimming and J lost 1 base, with 10 bases between them. The length of the CDR3 is 15 residues. CDR1 is SGHRS, CDR2 YFSETQ, per germline. The CDR3 DNA reads TGCGCCAGCAGCTTCGATGGGGGAAGCAATCAGCCCCAGCATTTT. This codes for CASSFDGGSNQPQHF.

The V gene is TRBV7-6, the J gene TRBJ2-4; TRBD1 matches at 8 bases. CDR1 is SGHVS, CDR2 FNYEAQ, per germline. Trimming took 4 bases from V and 6 from J; bases not matched to a gene: 5. This CDR3 has 14 amino acids. CDR3 nucleotides: TGTGCCAGCAGCTCTAGCGACAGGGGAAACATTCAGTACTTC. The encoded protein is CASSSSDRGNIQYF.

This clone was recorded only once. The chain uses TRBV7-2 and TRBJ2-3; 8 bases line up with TRBD1. Losses at the gene ends were 6 bases for V and 0 bases for J; bases not matched to a gene: 2. Per the germline V gene, CDR1 is SGHTA and CDR2 is FQGNSA. The CDR3 sequence is 14 residues long. CDR3 sequence: CASRWDRSTDTQYF. The CDR3 DNA reads as TGTGCCAGCAGGTGGGACAGGAGCACAGATACGCAGTATTTT.

V and J are TRBV5-1 and TRBJ2-3; 10 bases fit TRBD2. Per the germline V gene, CDR1 is SGHRS and CDR2 is YFSETQ. The CDR3 sequence is 15 residues long. The V segment lost 2 bases and the J segment 2 bases; nucleotides outside the gene matches: 2. The CDR3 here is CASSFLAGDTDTQYF. The CDR3 DNA reads as TGCGCCAGCAGCTTCCTAGCGGGGGACACAGATACGCAGTATTTT.

The rearrangement links TRBV9 to TRBJ2-3; 7 bases are a match to TRBD2. The V gene end was trimmed by 3 bases and the J gene end by 3 bases; junction bases not matched to a gene: 7. The germline V gene has CDR1 SGDLS and CDR2 YYNGEE. The CDR3 is made up of 15 amino acids. The CDR3 loop is CASSAGGVWTDTQYF. The CDR3 DNA sequence: TGTGCCAGCAGCGCTGGGGGGGTCTGGACAGATACGCAGTATTTT.

The CDR3 region has the DNA TGTGCCAGCAGCGTAGAGGGGGGTCGGGATACGCAGTATTTT. It encodes CASSVEGGRDTQYF. The rearrangement links TRBV9 to TRBJ2-3; the D gene could be TRBD1 or TRBD2 (6 bases each). V shed 0 bases and J shed 6 bases, with 11 bases lying between them. The CDR3 is made up of 14 amino acids. Germline V gives CDR1 SGDLS, CDR2 YYNGEE.

This clone was detected only once. The chain is built from TRBV5-1 and TRBJ2-5; 7 bases agree with TRBD1. Per the germline V gene, CDR1 is SGHRS and CDR2 is YFSETQ. This CDR3 spans 16 amino acids. Trimming at V came to 5 bases and at J to 1 base, leaving 11 bases not matched to a gene. CDR3 amino acids: CASRTGQRISQETQYF. DNA of the CDR3: TGCGCCAGCAGAACGGGACAGCGGATTTCCCAAGAGACCCAGTACTTC. Complete variable domain (other parts from reference TRBV5-1 and TRBJ2-5): KAGVTQTPRYLIKTRGQQVTLSCSPISGHRSVSWYQQTPGQGLQFLFEYFSETQRNKGNFPGRFSGRQFSNSRSEMNVSTLELGDSALYLCASRTGQRISQETQYFGPGTRLLVL.

About this clone itself: The sample has other DNA sequences that encode this CDR3 too. The chain employs TRBV27 and TRBJ2-2; maybe TRBD1 (6 bases). The germline V gene encodes CDR1 MNHEY and CDR2 SMNVEV (reference sequence). CDR3 size: 14 residues. V shed 3 bases and J shed 4 bases, with 9 bases lying between them. The CDR3 DNA follows: TGTGCCAGCAGTTTCGCAGGGGCCACCGGGGAGCTGTTTTTT. Translating gives CASSFAGATGELFF.

V is TRBV5-1 and J is TRBJ1-6; D gene ambiguous. The CDR3 consists of 14 residues. Trimming shortened V by 4 bases and J by 8 bases, and 13 bases separated the two germline ends. Germline V lookup: CDR1 SGHRS, CDR2 YFSETQ. CDR3 nucleotides: TGCGCCAGCAGCAGTAGTTCTATGGATTCACCCCTCCACTTT. Residues: CASSSSSMDSPLHF.

This clone was seen just once. This chain connects TRBV9 to TRBJ2-2; 9 nucleotides line up with TRBD2. The trim removed 3 bases at V and 1 base at J, leaving 4 bases unmatched. Germline V gene data show CDR1 as SGDLS and CDR2 as YYNGEE. This CDR3 region has 16 residues. CDR3 amino acids: CASSALAGLNTGELFF. Here the CDR3 DNA reads TGTGCCAGCAGCGCTCTAGCGGGACTGAACACCGGGGAGCTGTTTTTT. The variable domain in full, completed from reference TRBV9 and TRBJ2-2, reads DSGVTQTPKHLITATGQRVTLRCSPRSGDLSVYWYQQSLDQGLQFLIQYYNGEERAKGNILERFSAQQFPDLHSELNLSSLELGDSALYFCASSALAGLNTGELFFGEGSRLTVL.

The rearrangement links TRBV10-1 to TRBJ2-1; 11 bases fit TRBD1. V lost 0 bases, J lost 14 bases, and 6 bases stayed unmatched. Germline-derived CDR1 and CDR2 are WNHNN and SYGVQD (reference sequence). The CDR3 length is 14 residues. The CDR3 region has the DNA TGCGCCAGCAGTGAGTCGTTGGGACAGGGGGAGGAGTTCTTC. As protein: CASSESLGQGEEFF.

The chain uses TRBV5-4 and TRBJ2-1; 11 bases are a match to TRBD1. Germline CDR1 and CDR2: SGHNT and YYREEE (reference sequence). After removal of 0 bases from V and 7 bases from J, the junction contained 3 bases not matched to a gene. The CDR3 length is 15 residues. For the CDR3, the DNA is TGTGCCAGCAGCTTGGTAGGACAGGGGGCAAATGAGCAGTTCTTC. Translating gives CASSLVGQGANEQFF. Full variable domain (remainder filled in from reference TRBV5-4 and TRBJ2-1): ETGVTQSPTHLIKTRGQQVTLRCSSQSGHNTVSWYQQALGQGPQFIFQYYREEENGRGNFPPRFSGLQFPNYSSELNVNALELDDSALYLCASSLVGQGANEQFFGPGTRLTVL.

This clone occurred a few times. The chain is built from TRBV2 and TRBJ1-5; D perhaps matches TRBD1 (6 bases). The CDR3 runs to 13 residues. Trimming took off 4 bases at V and 3 bases at J, with 7 bases between the two ends. CDR1 is SNHLY, CDR2 FYNNEI, per germline. The CDR3 sequence is CASSAGDNQPQHF. DNA for the CDR3: TGTGCCAGCAGTGCAGGGGACAATCAGCCCCAGCATTTT.

This clone was detected a few times. V gene TRBV18 combines with J gene TRBJ1-6, with 10 bases aligning to TRBD1. The CDR3 has 15 amino acids. Germline CDR1 reads KGHSH; CDR2 reads LQKENI. Unmatched junction bases numbered 3, after V lost 2 bases and J lost 8 bases. The CDR3 DNA follows: TGTGCCAGCTCACCAGGACAGGGGGGCTATTCACCCCTCCACTTT. The encoded protein is CASSPGQGGYSPLHF. Together with reference TRBV18 and TRBJ1-6, the CDR3 gives the full variable domain: NAGVMQNPRHLVRRRGQEARLRCSPMKGHSHVYWYRQLPEEGLKFMVYLQKENIIDESGMPKERFSAEFPKEGPSILRIQQVVRGDSAAYFCASSPGQGGYSPLHFGNGTRLTVT.

This clone was picked up one time. The chain uses TRBV6-5 and TRBJ2-7, with D uncertain. The CDR3 consists of 13 residues. The V and J ends lost 2 bases and 6 bases respectively, with 11 bases between them. Germline V gene sequence: CDR1 MNHEY, CDR2 SVGAGI. In DNA form, the CDR3 reads TGTGCCAGCAGTTACCCTGGGCACGGCGAGCAGTACTTC. This codes for CASSYPGHGEQYF.

This clone showed up just once. The V gene is TRBV5-6, the J gene TRBJ2-3; D ambiguous. This CDR3 has 14 residues. V was clipped by 0 bases and J by 1 base, with 6 bases between them. The germline V gene has CDR1 SGHDT and CDR2 YYEEEE. CDR3 amino acids: CASSLALRTDTQYF. CDR3 in DNA: TGTGCCAGCAGCTTGGCGTTACGCACAGATACGCAGTATTTT.

This sequence joins TRBV5-1 and TRBJ2-2, with D tentatively TRBD2 (5 bases). The V end lost 0 bases, the J end lost 4 bases, and 10 bases lay between the germline ends. Germline values: CDR1 SGHRS, CDR2 YFSETQ. This CDR3 contains 15 residues. CDR3 in amino acids: CASSLGWRSTGELFF. The DNA for the CDR3 is TGCGCCAGCAGCTTGGGTTGGAGGAGCACCGGGGAGCTGTTTTTT. The whole variable domain, remainder taken from reference TRBV5-1 and TRBJ2-2, is KAGVTQTPRYLIKTRGQQVTLSCSPISGHRSVSWYQQTPGQGLQFLFEYFSETQRNKGNFPGRFSGRQFSNSRSEMNVSTLELGDSALYLCASSLGWRSTGELFFGEGSRLTVL.

The chain carries TRBV4-3 and TRBJ2-7; 9 bases map to TRBD2. In germline, CDR1 is LGHNA, CDR2 YSLEER. This CDR3 comprises 15 residues. Germline trimming cut 0 bases from V and 4 bases from J; bases unmatched to any gene: 4. CDR3: CASSQDASGNYEQYF. The CDR3 coding sequence is TGCGCCAGCAGCCAAGACGCTAGCGGGAATTACGAGCAGTACTTC.

This sequence joins TRBV11-2 and TRBJ2-6, with 7 bases lining up with TRBD1. The CDR3 totals 16 residues. J was trimmed by 0 bases and V by 5 bases; bases with no gene match: 4. Germline assignment: CDR1 SGHAT and CDR2 FQNNGV. CDR3 nucleotides: TGTGCCAGCAGCCCAGACAGGGCCTCTGGGGCCAACGTCCTGACTTTC. Translation: CASSPDRASGANVLTF.